This T cell receptor beta chain emerged from a study of blood T cell repertoires in COVID-19. Study-level information: Sites across the United States, Italy and Spain contributed samples from acute and convalescent COVID-19. In each case, the material was cDNA or gDNA derived from T cells, B-cell-depleted T cells, or PBMCs.

Original processing methods: Amplification of reference gene primers provided the estimated nucleated cell counts. Using immunoSEQ multiplex PCR, the repertoire was profiled, and TCRdb retains in-frame clones only, with some absent. From that table come the V and J calls and clone size; the DNA was used to work out D and trimming. The sample consists of fewer than 250,000 clones, about 88% of them appearing once. Sequencing was done on a sample of peripheral blood. The receptor comes from a young man with acute or convalescent COVID-19.

DNA for the CDR3: TGTGCCAGTAGTATAGATCGGAGGGGGCAGTTGAACACTGAAGCTTTCTTT. Its protein is CASSIDRRGQLNTEAFF. V usage is TRBV19 and J usage is TRBJ1-1; 7 nucleotides line up with TRBD1. After removal of 0 bases from V and 0 bases from J, the junction contained 7 bases not matched to a gene. The CDR3 totals 17 residues. CDR1 LNHDA and CDR2 SQIVND come from the germline V gene (reference sequence). Full variable domain (outside the CDR3, taken from reference TRBV19 and TRBJ1-1): DGGITQSPKYLFRKEGQNVTLSCEQNLNHDAMYWYRQDPGQGLRLIYYSQIVNDFQKGDIAEGYSVSREKKESFPLTVTSAQKNPTAFYLCASSIDRRGQLNTEAFFGQGTRLTVV.